In this sample, the clone carrying this T cell receptor (beta chain) turned up many times. Its specificity is not known. The entry originates in a study of early T cells in non-severe SARS-CoV-2 infection. General observations from the study: VDJdb matches were skewed toward anti-spike CD8 T cell responses.

The CDR3 extends over 15 amino acids. Trimming left V 0 bases short and J 2 bases short, with 11 bases between. The germline V gene has CDR1 MGHRA and CDR2 YSYEKL. Unique molecular identifiers were attached to individual cDNA molecules. MiXCR was run by TCRdb on the 5' RACE reads, yielding one entry per CDR3 protein. Here the sample spans approximately 41,000 distinct CDR3 sequences, about 5% being singletons. This chain uses TRBV4-1 with TRBJ2-7; no reliable D call. Sequencing used whole blood. The receptor comes from an adult who was a healthcare worker with PCR-confirmed SARS-CoV-2 infection or an uninfected control (not recorded which). DNA of the CDR3: TGCGCCAGCAGCCAAGATCTGGTCACCGCCTACGAGCAGTACTTC. It yields the protein CASSQDLVTAYEQYF.